The entry below describes one TCR beta chain. Its antigen is unknown. The data stem from a study of T cell repertoires in cytomegalovirus infection. Regarding the study as a whole: Individuals carrying CMV plus the relevant HLA were identified by cumulative frequency of public TCR beta families.

One entry per CDR3 protein, called by TCRdb with MiXCR from the reads. Of 350,000 to 450,000 distinct CDR3 sequences in the sample, over 15% were seen once. The source is a human donor in good health (CMV status not recorded). Some clones in this sample may be carry-over from other donors' samples. The sample consisted of PBMCs.

The CDR3 spells CSASATNTEAFF. The CDR3 coding sequence is TGCAGTGCTAGCGCCACGAACACTGAAGCTTTCTTT. This chain connects TRBV20-1 to TRBJ1-1, with unresolved D. Germline V lookup: CDR1 DFQATT, CDR2 SNEGSKA (reference sequence). V was pared by 3 bases and J by 1 base, with 6 bases between. The CDR3 consists of 12 residues.